This T cell receptor beta chain was obtained from a study of T cell responses to AZD1222 COVID-19 vaccine. Pooled in the analysis were second doses at about 4 or about 12 weeks. The germline CDR1 and CDR2 sequences are ENHRY and SYGVKD. The length of the CDR3 is 13 residues. V lost 3 bases and J lost 1, with 6 bases in between. Study results and caveats: The study found Spike-specific TCR breadth and depth rose after two AZD1222 doses. The donor cohort was predominantly white British with a female majority, and clonal diversity may have been underestimated.

Comments on this clone: The antigen remains undetermined.

Profiling relied on immunoSEQ multiplex PCR, and the TCRdb table lists in-frame clones only, not all of them. The repertoire includes over 130,000 clones, roughly 92% of them detected once, and roughly 3.6% sits in the top ten. This TCR was sampled from an adult who received the AZD1222 COVID-19 vaccine. The sequencing used peripheral blood, collected 28 days after the second AZD1222 dose. The V gene is TRBV10-3, the J gene TRBJ1-2; D uncertain. CDR3 sequence reads: CAISDDRNYGYTF. DNA for the CDR3: TGTGCCATCAGTGATGACCGTAACTATGGCTACACCTTC.